This T cell receptor beta chain appears in the sequencing data of a study of blood T cells in healthy people across ages. This clonotype was counted ten times or more. Combining a sample-barcoded 5' primer with a J-beta primer mix, a second PCR ran for 7 to 11 cycles. MiXCR was run by TCRdb on the 5' RACE reads, yielding one entry per CDR3 protein. The sample records more than 900,000 distinct CDR3 sequences, 29% being singletons. The CDR3 extends over 15 amino acids. Germline V gives CDR1 MDHEN, CDR2 SYDVKM. V was trimmed by 5 bases and J by 2 bases, leaving 14 bases between them. These sequences were also reported in another study, on T cells of mothers and their children. As reported in that work: A second PCR was performed with the M1S primer. This primer added sample barcodes and 2-4 random nucleotides. Sequencing returned over 9 million TCR beta CDR3 reads per mother and 2.5 million to 3 million per child. Versus unrelated pairs, overlap was slightly higher in related mother-child pairs, without reaching significance. The data showed no persistent microchimeric T cell clones.

The J gene is TRBJ2-3, the V gene TRBV28, with D hard to call. The TCR was taken from a woman aged 40 to 50 in good health. The material sequenced was blood. DNA of the CDR3: TGTGCCAGCAGTCTCGGTGGCAGCCACACAGATACGCAGTATTTT. Protein product: CASSLGGSHTDTQYF.